This passage covers 31 T cell receptor beta chains from one sample sequenced in a study of cytomegalovirus exposure and HLA in healthy donors. Method: immunoSEQ multiplex PCR; TCRdb's copy keeps in-frame clones and lacks some. The repertoire includes under 200,000 clones, about 96% of them detected once, and more than 0.7% sits in the top ten. Input material: PBMCs. These receptor sequences come from a young woman in good health and CMV-seronegative.

The gene calls are TRBV15 and TRBJ2-3, with D maybe TRBD2 (5 bases). With 8 bases removed from V and 0 bases from J, the gap between germline ends came to 12 bases. This CDR3 has 14 residues. Germline CDR1 LNHNV, CDR2 YYDKDF (reference sequence). Here the CDR3 reads CATAPGSSTDTQYF. The CDR3 DNA sequence: TGTGCCACCGCTCCGGGATCTAGCACAGATACGCAGTATTTT. Looking up the rest from reference TRBV15 and TRBJ2-3 gives the full variable domain: DAMVIQNPRYQVTQFGKPVTLSCSQTLNHNVMYWYQQKSSQAPKLLFHYYDKDFNNEADTPDNFQSRRPNTSFCFLDIRSPGLGDTAMYLCATAPGSSTDTQYFGPGTRLTVL.

The rearrangement links TRBV7-9 to TRBJ2-2, with D uncertain. There are 14 residues in the CDR3. Germline CDR1 SEHNR, CDR2 FQNEAQ (reference sequence). Trimming left V 5 bases short and J 0 bases short, with 7 bases between. DNA for the CDR3: TGTGCCAGCAGCCTGAGTCCGAACACCGGGGAGCTGTTTTTT. Translating it yields CASSLSPNTGELFF.

This clone was observed a single time. V gene TRBV9 combines with J gene TRBJ2-7, with 7 nucleotides matching TRBD2. There are 16 residues in the CDR3. With 2 bases clipped from V and 0 bases from J, the junction kept 8 bases outside the gene matches. From germline, CDR1 is SGDLS and CDR2 YYNGEE. The CDR3 nucleotides read TGTGCCAGCAGCGTGGGCGCGGGGGAAAGCTCCTACGAGCAGTACTTC. Protein sequence: CASSVGAGESSYEQYF.

V is TRBV10-3 and J is TRBJ1-1; 10 positions agree with TRBD1. V was pared by 5 bases and J by 2 bases, with 5 bases of the junction left unmatched. The CDR3 consists of 15 residues. Germline V gives CDR1 ENHRY, CDR2 SYGVKD. The CDR3 DNA reads TGTGCCATCAGTCCGGGACAGGGGATAAACACTGAAGCTTTCTTT. Protein sequence: CAISPGQGINTEAFF.

The V and J genes are TRBV5-6 and TRBJ1-2; 7 nucleotides align to TRBD1. With 7 bases clipped from V and 8 bases from J, the junction kept 8 bases outside the gene matches. Germline assignment: CDR1 SGHDT and CDR2 YYEEEE. The CDR3 runs to 12 residues. The CDR3 DNA sequence: TGTGCCAGCCAACACAGGGGAAGCGGCTACACCTTC. Its protein product is CASQHRGSGYTF.

This chain connects TRBV7-2 to TRBJ2-1; 10 positions match TRBD2. Germline V gene data show CDR1 as SGHTA and CDR2 as FQGNSA. V gave up 1 base and J gave up 8 bases; unmatched junction bases: 11. The CDR3 totals 17 residues. The chain's CDR3 is CASSLEVAVAGGYEQFF. CDR3 bases: TGTGCCAGCAGCTTAGAAGTCGCGGTAGCGGGGGGATATGAGCAGTTCTTC.

V usage is TRBV18 and J usage is TRBJ1-1; D is possibly TRBD1 (5 bases). The CDR3 loop spans 13 amino acids. V was pared by 8 bases and J by 2 bases, with 12 bases between. CDR1 and CDR2 (germline): KGHSH, LQKENI. Here the CDR3 reads CASAQGGNTEAFF. In nucleotides, the CDR3 is TGTGCCAGCGCCCAGGGAGGCAACACTGAAGCTTTCTTT. Looking up the rest from reference TRBV18 and TRBJ1-1 gives the full variable domain: NAGVMQNPRHLVRRRGQEARLRCSPMKGHSHVYWYRQLPEEGLKFMVYLQKENIIDESGMPKERFSAEFPKEGPSILRIQQVVRGDSAAYFCASAQGGNTEAFFGQGTRLTVV.

The chain carries TRBV6-4 and TRBJ2-7; 7 nucleotides match TRBD1. Germline lookup yields CDR1 MRHNA and CDR2 SNTAGT. The CDR3 is made up of 17 amino acids. J lost 2 bases, V lost 4 bases, and 14 bases had no gene match. As DNA, the CDR3 is TGTGCCAGCAGTGGCCGGGACAGCCTATCCACTACCTACGAGCAGTACTTC. Amino acids: CASSGRDSLSTTYEQYF.

The chain has TRBV5-1 and TRBJ2-1, with TRBD2 matching over 12 bases. This CDR3 has 14 residues. Germline CDR1 is SGHRS and CDR2 is YFSETQ. The junction had 7 bases not matched to a gene; V was cut back by 7 bases and J by 8 bases. This chain's CDR3 is CASGLAGTWDEQFF. CDR3 sequence (DNA): TGCGCCAGCGGACTAGCGGGGACTTGGGATGAGCAGTTCTTC.

The chain is built from TRBV5-1 and TRBJ1-3; D gene unclear. The germline V gene has CDR1 SGHRS and CDR2 YFSETQ. There are 15 residues in the CDR3. The V end was cut by 0 bases, the J end by 0 bases, with 7 bases between. The CDR3 sequence: CASSLGASSGNTIYF. The CDR3 coding sequence is TGCGCCAGCAGCTTGGGGGCATCCTCTGGAAACACCATATATTTT.

The rearrangement joins TRBV4-2 to TRBJ2-1; a weak D match, TRBD2 (6 bases). V was shortened by 1 base and J by 4 bases, with 11 bases between the two germline ends. CDR3 size: 15 residues. Germline CDR1 LGHNA, CDR2 YNFKEQ. In DNA form, the CDR3 reads TGTGCCAGCAGCCAAGGAGGGACTGATTACAATGAGCAGTTCTTC. This sequence encodes CASSQGGTDYNEQFF.

The CDR3 here is CASSMSRTQETQYF. The CDR3 DNA is TGTGCCAGTAGTATGAGTCGAACCCAAGAGACCCAGTACTTC. The chain joins TRBV19 to TRBJ2-5; D gene uncertain. Trimming stripped 3 bases from V and 1 base from J, with 9 bases between. The CDR3 loop spans 14 amino acids. Germline V gives CDR1 LNHDA, CDR2 SQIVND (reference sequence). Full variable domain (remainder filled in from reference TRBV19 and TRBJ2-5): DGGITQSPKYLFRKEGQNVTLSCEQNLNHDAMYWYRQDPGQGLRLIYYSQIVNDFQKGDIAEGYSVSREKKESFPLTVTSAQKNPTAFYLCASSMSRTQETQYFGPGTRLLVL.

This chain links TRBV5-4 with TRBJ2-1; 9 positions match TRBD1. The CDR3 totals 16 residues. The trim removed 7 bases at V and 4 bases at J, leaving 12 bases unmatched. Germline CDR1 is SGHNT and CDR2 is YYREEE (reference sequence). The CDR3: CASAPRGQGTYNEQFF. In DNA, the CDR3 is TGTGCCAGCGCTCCCCGAGGACAGGGGACGTACAATGAGCAGTTCTTC.

The rearrangement uses TRBV19 and TRBJ1-4; 11 nucleotides line up with TRBD1. Germline CDR1 LNHDA, CDR2 SQIVND (reference sequence). V dropped 5 bases and J dropped 2; count of bases not matched to a gene: 1. This CDR3 is 15 amino acids long. The CDR3 sequence: CASSGTGGTNEKLFF. The CDR3 region has the DNA TGTGCCAGTAGTGGGACAGGGGGGACTAATGAAAAACTGTTTTTT.

V usage is TRBV4-1 and J usage is TRBJ2-7; 9 positions match TRBD1. The germline V gene has CDR1 MGHRA and CDR2 YSYEKL. CDR3 length equals 14 residues. Trimming removed 0 bases from V and 4 bases from J; junction bases left unmatched: 1. CDR3 residues: CASSQEGTGYEQYF. CDR3 coding DNA: TGCGCCAGCAGCCAAGAAGGGACAGGGTACGAGCAGTACTTC.

A few counts support this clone. V is TRBV7-6 and J is TRBJ2-2; possible D gene TRBD1, 6 bases. The CDR3 is made up of 15 amino acids. Trimming cost V 4 bases and J 0 bases, with 9 bases left between them. CDR1 SGHVS and CDR2 FNYEAQ come from the germline V gene. The CDR3 sequence: CASSYTGSNTGELFF. CDR3 bases: TGTGCCAGCAGCTACACAGGGTCGAACACCGGGGAGCTGTTTTTT.

V gene TRBV7-6 combines with J gene TRBJ2-1; D gene uncertain. CDR3 size: 15 residues. Germline V CDR1 and CDR2: SGHVS, FNYEAQ. V lost 2 bases and J 4 bases, leaving 12 bases between the germline ends. DNA for the CDR3: TGTGCCAGCAGCTTAAGCGCTAGGCTATACAATGAGCAGTTCTTC. Translated, it gives CASSLSARLYNEQFF. Complete variable domain (other parts from reference TRBV7-6 and TRBJ2-1): GAGVSQSPRYKVTKRGQDVALRCDPISGHVSLYWYRQALGQGPEFLTYFNYEAQQDKSGLPNDRFSAERPEGSISTLTIQRTEQRDSAMYRCASSLSARLYNEQFFGPGTRLTVL.

A remark on this clone: The same CDR3 can be traced to other DNA sequences in this sample. The chain combines TRBV7-2 with TRBJ2-3; TRBD1 matches at 7 bases. Germline V gives CDR1 SGHTA, CDR2 FQGNSA. This CDR3 contains 13 residues. The V and J ends lost 1 base and 5 bases, in that order; junction bases with no gene match: 0. As DNA, the CDR3 is TGTGCCAGCAGCTTAGACAGGGGAGATACGCAGTATTTT. Protein product: CASSLDRGDTQYF.

V is TRBV10-3 and J is TRBJ2-1, with D possibly matching TRBD1 (7 bases). Germline V lookup: CDR1 ENHRY, CDR2 SYGVKD. The CDR3 is made up of 17 amino acids. V was trimmed by 3 bases and J by 5 bases, leaving 20 bases between them. The CDR3 sequence is CAISDPYRGGTNNEQFF. CDR3 sequence (DNA): TGTGCCATCAGTGACCCGTACAGGGGAGGAACGAACAATGAGCAGTTCTTC.

The chain combines TRBV5-1 with TRBJ1-2; possibly TRBD1 for D (6 bases). The V gene lost 0 bases and the J gene lost 8 bases, with 14 bases spanning the gap. The CDR3 extends over 14 amino acids. Germline CDR1 and CDR2: SGHRS and YFSETQ. This chain's CDR3 is CASSLALTGRGYTF. Here the CDR3 DNA reads TGCGCCAGCAGCTTGGCCCTAACAGGGAGAGGCTACACCTTC.

The rearrangement joins TRBV5-6 to TRBJ2-7, with TRBD2 as a possible D gene (6 bases). The CDR3 covers 14 residues. V gave up 2 bases and J gave up 7 bases, with 16 bases separating them. Germline CDR1 SGHDT, CDR2 YYEEEE. This chain's CDR3 is CASSFHWRVGEQYF. The CDR3 DNA is TGTGCCAGCAGCTTTCATTGGAGGGTGGGGGAGCAGTACTTC.

V gene TRBV6-6 combines with J gene TRBJ1-2; 9 bases match TRBD1. The CDR3 runs 11 residues. V lost 6 bases, J lost 7 bases, and 0 bases stayed unmatched. Per germline, CDR1 MNHNY and CDR2 SVGAGI (reference sequence). The DNA for the CDR3 is TGTGCCAGCAGGACAGGGGGTGGCTACACCTTC. Protein product: CASRTGGGYTF.

The V gene is TRBV9, the J gene TRBJ2-3; 11 bases map to TRBD2. Germline CDR1 SGDLS, CDR2 YYNGEE. The V and J ends lost 3 bases and 2 bases, in that order; junction bases with no gene match: 8. This CDR3 comprises 17 residues. The CDR3 loop reads CASSAGLAGGTTDTQYF. In nucleotides, the CDR3 is TGTGCCAGCAGCGCAGGATTAGCGGGGGGGACCACAGATACGCAGTATTTT.

This clone is a singleton in its sample. This sequence joins TRBV9 and TRBJ2-2; 7 bases fit TRBD1. The CDR3 loop spans 14 amino acids. CDR1 is SGDLS and CDR2 is YYNGEE in the germline V gene. V lost 5 bases to trimming and J lost 5 bases; unmatched junction nucleotides: 6. The CDR3: CASRRDSSTGELFF. As DNA, the CDR3 is TGTGCCAGCAGACGGGACAGTTCAACCGGGGAGCTGTTTTTT.

The chain couples TRBV6-6 to TRBJ2-1, with 11 bases fitting TRBD2. CDR1 is MNHNY and CDR2 is SVGAGI in the germline V gene (reference sequence). The CDR3 consists of 14 residues. V lost 9 bases to trimming and J lost 1 base; unmatched junction nucleotides: 2. CDR3 DNA sequence: TGTGCCAGTAGCGGGGGGGTTTCCTACAATGAGCAGTTCTTC. Protein sequence: CASSGGVSYNEQFF.

This sequence joins TRBV29-1 and TRBJ2-7; the D gene is possibly TRBD1 (6 bases). CDR1 SQVTM and CDR2 ANQGSEA come from the germline V gene. This CDR3 contains 13 residues. Trimming took 4 bases from V and 0 from J, leaving 10 bases between them. Here the CDR3 reads CSVVRDNSYEQYF. The CDR3 DNA reads as TGCAGCGTTGTCCGGGACAACTCCTACGAGCAGTACTTC.

This sequence joins TRBV9 and TRBJ1-2; D is unresolved. The germline gives CDR1 SGDLS, CDR2 YYNGEE. This CDR3 has 15 residues. Trimming stripped 6 bases from V and 2 bases from J, with 17 bases between. The CDR3 spells CASMSGVFGNYGYTF. Here the CDR3 DNA reads TGTGCCAGCATGTCCGGGGTTTTTGGGAACTATGGCTACACCTTC.

The chain recombines TRBV2 with TRBJ1-6, with no clear D. Trimming cost V 7 bases and J 7 bases, with 8 bases left between them. Germline V gene data show CDR1 as SNHLY and CDR2 as FYNNEI. The CDR3 consists of 12 residues. The CDR3 sequence: CASTSVNSPLHF. DNA for the CDR3: TGTGCCAGCACGAGTGTAAATTCACCCCTCCACTTT.

This clone was picked up one time. The chain is built from TRBV19 and TRBJ1-2, with 7 bases matching TRBD1. Germline V gene data show CDR1 as LNHDA and CDR2 as SQIVND (reference sequence). After removal of 5 bases from V and 4 bases from J, the junction contained 10 bases not matched to a gene. CDR3 length: 15 amino acids. CDR3 nucleotides: TGTGCCAGTAGTTCCAACAGGGGAGATAGCTATGGCTACACCTTC. Translating it yields CASSSNRGDSYGYTF.

The V call is TRBV19, the J call TRBJ2-1, with 10 bases that match TRBD1. Trimming took 4 bases from V and 2 from J; bases not matched to a gene: 5. CDR1 is LNHDA, CDR2 SQIVND, per germline (reference sequence). CDR3 length equals 16 residues. The CDR3 region has the DNA TGTGCCAGTAGTAACCGGGACAGGGGCCCCTACAATGAGCAGTTCTTC. The encoded protein is CASSNRDRGPYNEQFF. The whole variable domain, remainder taken from reference TRBV19 and TRBJ2-1, is DGGITQSPKYLFRKEGQNVTLSCEQNLNHDAMYWYRQDPGQGLRLIYYSQIVNDFQKGDIAEGYSVSREKKESFPLTVTSAQKNPTAFYLCASSNRDRGPYNEQFFGPGTRLTVL.

This rearrangement joins TRBV18 to TRBJ2-7; 8 bases fit TRBD1. The trim removed 3 bases at V and 3 bases at J, leaving 7 bases unmatched. Germline V gene sequence: CDR1 KGHSH, CDR2 LQKENI. This CDR3 has 15 residues. In nucleotides, the CDR3 is TGTGCCAGCTCACCGACAGGGGCCGGTAACTACGAGCAGTACTTC. The encoded protein is CASSPTGAGNYEQYF.